The 28 T cell receptor beta chains below were found in one sample sequenced in a study of cytotoxic CD8 clonotypes in ibrutinib-treated CLL. Assay used: immunoSEQ multiplex PCR; TCRdb lists only in-frame clones, some missing. Of roughly 300,000 clones listed, roughly four fifths are singletons. The sample consisted of PBMCs, taken at disease progression, from a patient treated with ibrutinib. The origin of the receptors is a human donor with chronic lymphocytic leukemia.

In this sample, this clone turned up a few times. The chain is built from TRBV2 and TRBJ1-2, with D possibly TRBD1 on 5 matching bases. This CDR3 has 12 residues. CDR1 SNHLY and CDR2 FYNNEI come from the germline V gene. V was cut by 2 bases and J by 8 bases, with 9 bases left in between. In DNA, the CDR3 is TGTGCCAGCAGTGAAAGGGGAGGCGGCTACACCTTC. As protein: CASSERGGGYTF.

The gene calls are TRBV19 and TRBJ2-3, with 7 positions matching TRBD2. The length of the CDR3 is 14 residues. The J segment lost 6 bases and the V segment lost 4 bases, leaving 7 bases of the junction unmatched. The germline CDR1 and CDR2 sequences are LNHDA and SQIVND (reference sequence). In DNA form, the CDR3 reads TGTGCCAGTAGTAGACGGGGGGATTCGGATACGCAGTATTTT. Residues: CASSRRGDSDTQYF.

V and J are TRBV7-2 and TRBJ2-5; D is unclear. Deletions cut 2 bases from V and 0 bases from J, with 7 bases between. CDR1 SGHTA and CDR2 FQGNSA come from the germline V gene. The CDR3 has 14 residues. The DNA of the CDR3 is TGTGCCAGCAGCTTACACAGTCACCAAGAGACCCAGTACTTC. Its translation: CASSLHSHQETQYF.

The chain has TRBV7-6 and TRBJ2-2; the D gene could be TRBD1 or TRBD2 (5 bases each). V lost 5 bases and J 0 bases, leaving 10 bases between the germline ends. The germline V gene has CDR1 SGHVS and CDR2 FNYEAQ. The CDR3 has 15 amino acids. CDR3 sequence (DNA): TGTGCCAGCAGCCCGGGGCGGACGAACACCGGGGAGCTGTTTTTT. Translating gives CASSPGRTNTGELFF.

This clone was detected a few times. The V and J genes are TRBV29-1 and TRBJ2-2; TRBD2 might be the D (6 bases). Trimming stripped 6 bases from V and 3 bases from J, with 8 bases between. The CDR3 consists of 12 residues. Germline lookup yields CDR1 SQVTM and CDR2 ANQGSEA. This CDR3 reads CSVAGYTGELFF. CDR3 DNA sequence: TGCAGCGTAGCGGGTTACACCGGGGAGCTGTTTTTT.

The V and J genes are TRBV29-1 and TRBJ2-2; 7 bases line up with TRBD1. With V trimmed by 7 bases and J by 6 bases, 2 bases remained unmatched. Germline V CDR1 and CDR2: SQVTM, ANQGSEA. This CDR3 spans 11 amino acids. The CDR3: CSGGGSGELFF. In DNA form, the CDR3 reads TGCAGCGGAGGGGGCTCCGGGGAGCTGTTTTTT.

The chain joins TRBV15 to TRBJ2-7, with 8 bases aligning to TRBD1. Germline loops: CDR1 LNHNV, CDR2 YYDKDF (reference sequence). The CDR3 is 14 amino acids. Trimming removed 3 bases from V and 3 bases from J; junction bases left unmatched: 4. The CDR3 bases are TGTGCCACCAGCAGGAGGGACAGGTTCTACGAGCAGTACTTC. Translating it yields CATSRRDRFYEQYF.

V and J are TRBV6-5 and TRBJ2-7; D is uncertain. There are 12 residues in the CDR3. CDR1 is MNHEY and CDR2 is SVGAGI in the germline V gene. V gave up 6 bases and J gave up 3 bases, with 9 bases separating them. The CDR3 loop reads CASSLLSYEQYF. CDR3 sequence (DNA): TGTGCCAGCAGCCTTCTAAGCTACGAGCAGTACTTC.

This sequence joins TRBV27 and TRBJ2-7; perhaps TRBD2 as D (6 bases). The germline CDR1 and CDR2 sequences are MNHEY and SMNVEV (reference sequence). The CDR3 extends over 14 amino acids. V lost 3 bases and J lost 6, with 15 bases in between. The DNA of the CDR3 is TGTGCCAGCAGTTTCCGAACGGGAGCGCCCGAGCAGTACTTC. This gives the protein CASSFRTGAPEQYF.

V is TRBV29-1 and J is TRBJ2-7; 10 positions match TRBD1. Germline values: CDR1 SQVTM, CDR2 ANQGSEA. Unmatched junction bases numbered 3, after V lost 1 base and J lost 6 bases. This CDR3 spans 13 amino acids. CDR3 DNA: TGCAGCGTTGAAGTAGGACAGGGGGGCGAGCAGTACTTC. This encodes CSVEVGQGGEQYF.

J is TRBJ2-3 and V is TRBV5-1, with 7 bases identical to TRBD1. CDR1 SGHRS and CDR2 YFSETQ come from the germline V gene. This CDR3 has 16 residues. V dropped 4 bases and J dropped 3; count of bases not matched to a gene: 11. CDR3 amino acids: CASSAILQGFTDTQYF. CDR3 nucleotide sequence: TGCGCCAGCAGCGCGATCCTACAGGGGTTTACAGATACGCAGTATTTT.

This clone was recorded a few times. The rearrangement uses TRBV6-1 and TRBJ1-6; no firm D call. The germline CDR1 and CDR2 sequences are MNHNS and SASEGT. This CDR3 contains 18 residues. Trimming pared 2 bases from V and 0 bases from J, leaving 14 bases between. The CDR3 bases are TGTGCCAGCAGTGAATACGGAAAGGCCAGCTCCTATAATTCACCCCTCCACTTT. It specifies CASSEYGKASSYNSPLHF.

The chain uses TRBV7-2 and TRBJ2-3; maybe TRBD2 (7 bases). The CDR3 loop spans 15 amino acids. V lost 5 bases, J lost 6 bases, and 18 bases lay in between. Germline V lookup: CDR1 SGHTA, CDR2 FQGNSA. In DNA form, the CDR3 reads TGTGCCAGCAGCGGGATGGGGGGGCCTCGGGATACGCAGTATTTT. It translates to CASSGMGGPRDTQYF.

V gene TRBV6-6 combines with J gene TRBJ2-2; possibly TRBD1 for D (5 bases). The CDR3 covers 13 residues. Germline V gives CDR1 MNHNY, CDR2 SVGAGI (reference sequence). Trimming shortened V by 0 bases and J by 7 bases, and 6 bases separated the two germline ends. The CDR3 is CASSYSGDGELFF. The DNA of the CDR3 is TGTGCCAGCAGTTACTCAGGGGACGGGGAGCTGTTTTTT.

The rearrangement joins TRBV15 to TRBJ2-1, with a possible D match to TRBD2 (6 bases). V lost 0 bases and J 3 bases, leaving 18 bases between the germline ends. CDR3 length equals 18 residues. CDR1 LNHNV and CDR2 YYDKDF come from the germline V gene (reference sequence). As DNA, the CDR3 is TGTGCCACCAGCAGAGATAGGTTGCTGGGCGGGAACTACAATGAGCAGTTCTTC. Residues: CATSRDRLLGGNYNEQFF.

The chain is built from TRBV30 and TRBJ2-3; D call uncertain. CDR3 length: 18 residues. Between the trimmed V and J ends, which lost 5 bases and 0 bases, there was a span of 24 bases. The germline V gene encodes CDR1 GTSNPN and CDR2 SVGIG (reference sequence). DNA of the CDR3: TGTGCCTGGCCACCCCAACGAACCGGGCCCGAGAGCACAGATACGCAGTATTTT. It yields the protein CAWPPQRTGPESTDTQYF.

The V gene is TRBV29-1, the J gene TRBJ2-5; 8 positions match TRBD1. Per germline, CDR1 SQVTM and CDR2 ANQGSEA. There are 13 residues in the CDR3. The junction had 4 bases not matched to a gene; V was cut back by 6 bases and J by 1 base. In DNA, the CDR3 is TGCAGCGTGCGGGACAGGTTCCAAGAGACCCAGTACTTC. Protein: CSVRDRFQETQYF.

There are a few counts of this clone. Its ends do not fully match the called genes, so a read error is possible. Here the CDR3 reads CAISESTAIHF. The CDR3 coding sequence is TGTGCCATCAGTGAGTCTACTGCTATTCACTTC. The chain carries TRBV10-3 and TRBJ2-7; D unresolved. There are 11 residues in the CDR3. CDR1 is ENHRY, CDR2 SYGVKD, per germline.

This sequence joins TRBV6-5 and TRBJ2-7; 7 bases line up with TRBD1. The CDR3 length is 12 residues. In germline, CDR1 is MNHEY, CDR2 SVGAGI. V trimming: 6 bases; J trimming: 1 base; junction bases outside the gene matches: 0. The CDR3 sequence is CASRGQSYEQYF. The CDR3 nucleotides are TGTGCCAGCAGGGGACAGTCCTACGAGCAGTACTTC.

This chain links TRBV7-2 with TRBJ1-6, with 7 bases identical to TRBD1. This CDR3 spans 16 amino acids. Per germline, CDR1 SGHTA and CDR2 FQGNSA. Losses at the gene ends were 5 bases for V and 6 bases for J; bases not matched to a gene: 10. The CDR3 nucleotides read TGTGCCAGCAGCCCGAAGACAGGGTTCAGTAATTCACCCCTCCACTTT. Its protein product is CASSPKTGFSNSPLHF.

The chain employs TRBV7-9 and TRBJ2-3, with 10 nucleotides matching TRBD1. The CDR3 is made up of 15 amino acids. Germline lookup yields CDR1 SEHNR and CDR2 FQNEAQ (reference sequence). Losses at the gene ends were 5 bases for V and 3 bases for J; bases not matched to a gene: 5. The CDR3 bases are TGTGCCAGCAGCAGTGGGACAGGGGCGACAGATACGCAGTATTTT. It translates to CASSSGTGATDTQYF.

The V and J genes are TRBV4-1 and TRBJ2-7, with 9 bases lining up with TRBD1. The CDR3 consists of 14 residues. The germline V gene encodes CDR1 MGHRA and CDR2 YSYEKL. V dropped 1 base and J dropped 4; count of bases not matched to a gene: 2. CDR3 nucleotides: TGCGCCAGCAGCCAAGCACAGGGGGCGTACGAGCAGTACTTC. Amino acid sequence: CASSQAQGAYEQYF.

Only a few counts were recorded for this clone. CDR3 region: CASSDFRAGEQFF. DNA for the CDR3: TGTGCCAGCAGTGACTTCAGGGCGGGTGAGCAGTTCTTC. This chain links TRBV6-5 with TRBJ2-1; D assignment may be TRBD1 or TRBD2 (5 bases each). CDR1 MNHEY and CDR2 SVGAGI come from the germline V gene. The V end lost 5 bases, the J end lost 9 bases, and 14 bases lay between the germline ends. This CDR3 has 13 residues.

This clone was seen more than once but under ten times. The chain uses TRBV11-2 and TRBJ2-1; a possible D gene is TRBD2 (5 bases). The germline CDR1 and CDR2 sequences are SGHAT and FQNNGV. Trimming removed 1 base from V and 12 bases from J, with 10 bases in between. The CDR3 has 12 residues. In DNA, the CDR3 is TGTGCCAGCAGCTTAGGGGGAGTGGGGCAGTTCTTC. It specifies CASSLGGVGQFF. The variable domain in full, with the rest retrieved from reference TRBV11-2 and TRBJ2-1, is EAGVAQSPRYKIIEKRQSVAFWCNPISGHATLYWYQQILGQGPKLLIQFQNNGVVDDSQLPKDRFSAERLKGVDSTLKIQPAKLEDSAVYLCASSLGGVGQFFGPGTRLTVL.

This rearrangement joins TRBV7-3 to TRBJ1-6; tentative D call: TRBD1 (5 bases). This CDR3 spans 17 amino acids. Germline CDR1 SGHTA, CDR2 FQGTGA. V lost 2 bases to trimming and J lost 2 bases, with 13 bases between them. CDR3 loop: CASSLRRVGPYNSPLHF. The DNA of the CDR3 is TGTGCCAGCAGCTTACGCAGGGTAGGGCCCTATAATTCACCCCTCCACTTT.

J is TRBJ2-1 and V is TRBV7-6; 9 bases fit TRBD1. With V trimmed by 0 bases and J by 3 bases, 6 bases remained unmatched. Germline V lookup: CDR1 SGHVS, CDR2 FNYEAQ. This CDR3 has 17 residues. CDR3: CASSLAHRGPYYNEQFF. CDR3 DNA sequence: TGTGCCAGCAGCTTAGCGCACAGGGGGCCTTACTACAATGAGCAGTTCTTC.

As to this clone: The identical CDR3 is also encoded by other nucleotide sequences in the sample. The rearrangement joins TRBV5-1 to TRBJ2-7; D is ambiguous. The V and J ends lost 3 bases and 4 bases respectively, with 5 bases between them. The CDR3 spans 11 residues. The germline gives CDR1 SGHRS, CDR2 YFSETQ. The CDR3 DNA is TGCGCCAGCAGCTCCAATTACGAGCAGTACTTC. Its translation: CASSSNYEQYF.

CDR3 in DNA: TGCAGCGTTGGGGCCACCGGGACAGTATGTAAAGCTTTCTTT. Translated: CSVGATGTVCKAFF. This rearrangement joins TRBV29-1 to TRBJ1-1; 7 nucleotides agree with TRBD1. Losses at the gene ends were 4 bases for V and 9 bases for J; bases not matched to a gene: 14. This CDR3 comprises 14 residues. The germline gives CDR1 SQVTM, CDR2 ANQGSEA.